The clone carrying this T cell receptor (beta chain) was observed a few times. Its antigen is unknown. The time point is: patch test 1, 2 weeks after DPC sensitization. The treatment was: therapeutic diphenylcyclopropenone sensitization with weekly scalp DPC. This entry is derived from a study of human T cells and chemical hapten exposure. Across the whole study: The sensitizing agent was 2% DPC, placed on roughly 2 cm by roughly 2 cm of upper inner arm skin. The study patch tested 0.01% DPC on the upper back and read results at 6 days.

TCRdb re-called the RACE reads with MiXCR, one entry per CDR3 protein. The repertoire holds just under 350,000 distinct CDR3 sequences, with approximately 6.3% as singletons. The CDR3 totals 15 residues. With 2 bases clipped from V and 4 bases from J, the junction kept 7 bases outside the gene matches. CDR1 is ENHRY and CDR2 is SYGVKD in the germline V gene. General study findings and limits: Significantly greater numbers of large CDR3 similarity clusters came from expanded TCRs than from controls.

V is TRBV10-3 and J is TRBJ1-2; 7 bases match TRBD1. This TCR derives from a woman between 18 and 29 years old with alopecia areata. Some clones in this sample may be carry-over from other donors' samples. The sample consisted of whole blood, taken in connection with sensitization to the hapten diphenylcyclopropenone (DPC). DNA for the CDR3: TGTGCCATCAGTGAGCCCGGGACAGCCCTCTATGGCTACACCTTC. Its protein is CAISEPGTALYGYTF.